The clone carrying this T cell receptor (beta chain) has more than one count but fewer than ten. The entry originates in a study of T cells in localized non-small cell lung cancer. The CDR3 has 15 residues. V shed 4 bases and J 9 bases; nucleotides not matched to a gene: 7. Germline CDR1 is PRHDT and CDR2 is FYEKMQ (reference sequence). Some clones are missing from TCRdb's copy, which holds only in-frame ones; the method was immunoSEQ multiplex PCR. The sample lists roughly 17,000 clones, more than 70% occurring once. The sample here was peripheral blood, taken before any cancer treatment. The receptor was isolated from a male donor aged 60 or over with stage III lung adenocarcinoma. The chain combines TRBV13 with TRBJ1-6, with TRBD1 identical over 9 bases. The CDR3 nucleotides are TGTGCCAGCAGCTCCCCGGGACAGGGCGGTTCACCCCTCCACTTT. Its translation is CASSSPGQGGSPLHF.